The clone carrying this TCR beta chain came up once. This sample is part of a study of Graves' ophthalmopathy and Graves' hyperthyroidism. Study background: The authors collected peripheral blood at initial diagnosis, before any treatment.

The authors amplified TCR beta CDR3 regions from RNA transcripts. Following a first-round RT-PCR that used HTBI primers, a second-round multiplex PCR was carried out. Each CDR3 protein is one row after TCRdb ran MiXCR on the multiplex PCR reads. The sample holds some 360,000 distinct CDR3 sequences, 17% seen once. This receptor was obtained from an adult woman with stable Graves' hyperthyroidism. Source material: peripheral blood.

The CDR3 loop reads CASNPRGWRTEAFF. The CDR3 nucleotides are TGTGCCAGCAATCCTAGAGGGTGGAGAACTGAAGCTTTCTTT. The genes are TRBV9 and TRBJ1-1; no reliable D call. V dropped 6 bases and J dropped 5 bases, with 17 bases sitting between them. This CDR3 has 14 amino acids. CDR1 and CDR2 (germline): SGDLS, YYNGEE.